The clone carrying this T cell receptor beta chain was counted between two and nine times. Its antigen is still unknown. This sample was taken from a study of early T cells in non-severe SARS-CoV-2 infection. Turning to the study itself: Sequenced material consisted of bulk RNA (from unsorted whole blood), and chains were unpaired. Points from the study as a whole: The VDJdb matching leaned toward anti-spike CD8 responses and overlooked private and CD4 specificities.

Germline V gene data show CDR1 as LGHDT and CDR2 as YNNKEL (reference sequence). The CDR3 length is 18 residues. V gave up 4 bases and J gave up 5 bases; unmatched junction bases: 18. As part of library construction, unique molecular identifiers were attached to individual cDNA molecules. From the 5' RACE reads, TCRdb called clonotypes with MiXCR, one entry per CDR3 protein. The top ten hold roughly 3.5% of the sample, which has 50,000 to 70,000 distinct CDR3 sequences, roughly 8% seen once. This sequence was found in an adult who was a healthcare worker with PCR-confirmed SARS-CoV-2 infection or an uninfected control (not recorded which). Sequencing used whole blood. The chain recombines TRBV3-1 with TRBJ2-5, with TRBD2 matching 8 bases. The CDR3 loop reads CASSLTWGTSGRRETQYF. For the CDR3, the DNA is TGTGCCAGCAGCCTTACTTGGGGGACAAGCGGGAGACGGGAGACCCAGTACTTC.